The 18 T cell receptor beta chains presented below share a single source sample, sequenced in a study of cytomegalovirus exposure and HLA in healthy donors. 60 Vbeta and 13 Jbeta primers were used in PCR. Some clones are missing from TCRdb's copy, which holds only in-frame ones; the method was immunoSEQ multiplex PCR. The table has some 140,000 clones, 73% seen once; the top ten hold about 1.2%. Sequencing was performed on PBMCs. Receptor source: a woman aged 35 to 49 in good health and CMV-seronegative.

Details on this clone: Other nucleotide sequences from this sample produce the same CDR3. V gene TRBV28 combines with J gene TRBJ2-7, with 9 bases matching TRBD1. CDR3 length: 13 residues. Germline V gene data show CDR1 as MDHEN and CDR2 as SYDVKM. V shed 6 bases and J 4 bases; nucleotides not matched to a gene: 4. The CDR3 protein is CASRPGQGYEQYV. The DNA for the CDR3 is TGTGCCAGCAGGCCGGGACAGGGTTACGAGCAGTACGTC.

The gene calls are TRBV5-6 and TRBJ1-1; D perhaps matches TRBD1 (5 bases). Germline CDR1 and CDR2: SGHDT and YYEEEE. Trimming took off 0 bases at V and 0 bases at J, with 12 bases between the two ends. This CDR3 region has 16 residues. The CDR3 bases are TGTGCCAGCAGCTTGGGGGTGGGGCAGGTGAACACTGAAGCTTTCTTT. Translated: CASSLGVGQVNTEAFF.

This clone was seen a handful of times. The rearrangement links TRBV6-6 to TRBJ1-2; no reliable D call. CDR3 length: 14 residues. Germline V CDR1 and CDR2: MNHNY, SVGAGI (reference sequence). V was cut by 5 bases and J by 8 bases, with 18 bases left in between. The CDR3 protein is CASSTGYSYQGYTF. The CDR3 nucleotides are TGTGCCAGCAGTACCGGTTACTCTTACCAAGGCTACACCTTC.

To note about this clone: Other DNA sequences in the sample encode the same CDR3. This sequence joins TRBV11-2 and TRBJ1-1; 7 positions agree with TRBD1. Per the germline V gene, CDR1 is SGHAT and CDR2 is FQNNGV. The CDR3 is 14 amino acids. With 1 base clipped from V and 1 base from J, the junction kept 0 bases outside the gene matches. The CDR3 sequence is CASSLGQGNTEAFF. In DNA form, the CDR3 reads TGTGCCAGCAGCTTAGGACAGGGGAACACTGAAGCTTTCTTT.

The sample holds a few counts of this clone. The chain combines TRBV6-1 with TRBJ2-7, with 11 bases fitting TRBD2. Germline V gene sequence: CDR1 MNHNS, CDR2 SASEGT. J gave up 5 bases and V 1 base, and 7 bases lay outside the gene matches. The CDR3 sequence is 16 residues long. The chain's CDR3 is CASSEVSGGANDEQYF. The CDR3 bases are TGTGCCAGCAGTGAAGTTAGCGGGGGGGCTAACGACGAGCAGTACTTC.

This clone came up once. This chain links TRBV7-9 with TRBJ2-1; the D gene is possibly TRBD1 (5 bases). The CDR3 contains 17 residues. Between the trimmed V and J ends, which lost 5 bases and 0 bases, there was a span of 17 bases. Germline V CDR1 and CDR2: SEHNR, FQNEAQ (reference sequence). CDR3: CASSPTPRRASYNEQFF. CDR3 nucleotide sequence: TGTGCCAGCAGCCCAACCCCACGCAGGGCCTCCTACAATGAGCAGTTCTTC.

The chain couples TRBV10-1 to TRBJ2-3; TRBD2 is a possible D gene (6 bases). The CDR3 loop spans 13 amino acids. Per germline, CDR1 WNHNN and CDR2 SYGVQD (reference sequence). V lost 4 bases and J 4 bases, leaving 9 bases between the germline ends. CDR3 in DNA: TGCGCCAGCAGTGGCCAGCGGGCAGATACGCAGTATTTT. Amino acids: CASSGQRADTQYF.

The rearrangement uses TRBV6-5 and TRBJ1-6; D remains ambiguous. The length of the CDR3 is 14 residues. Trimming took off 6 bases at V and 10 bases at J, with 16 bases between the two ends. Germline V gene sequence: CDR1 MNHEY, CDR2 SVGAGI. DNA for the CDR3: TGTGCCAGCAGCCACGACACCGGAGGGTCACCCCTCCACTTT. Its translation: CASSHDTGGSPLHF.

This clone showed up just once. The V and J genes are TRBV7-8 and TRBJ2-1; TRBD2 matches 11 bases. Germline assignment: CDR1 SGHVS and CDR2 FQNEAQ. The V gene end was trimmed by 3 bases and the J gene end by 0 bases; junction bases not matched to a gene: 4. The CDR3 loop spans 17 amino acids. The CDR3 protein is CASSFPSGGLSYNEQFF. In nucleotides, the CDR3 is TGTGCCAGCAGCTTTCCTAGCGGGGGGCTCTCCTACAATGAGCAGTTCTTC.

The rearrangement links TRBV2 to TRBJ1-3; no firm D call. Trimming left V 2 bases short and J 3 bases short, with 8 bases between. Germline V gives CDR1 SNHLY, CDR2 FYNNEI. CDR3 length: 14 residues. CDR3 protein: CASSERLSGNTIYF. Here the CDR3 DNA reads TGTGCCAGCAGTGAACGTCTCAGTGGAAACACCATATATTTT.

The chain is built from TRBV7-9 and TRBJ2-2, with 10 bases that match TRBD2. CDR3 length: 16 amino acids. After removal of 5 bases from V and 7 bases from J, the junction contained 10 bases not matched to a gene. The germline gives CDR1 SEHNR, CDR2 FQNEAQ (reference sequence). The CDR3 DNA reads as TGTGCCAGCAGCAAAAGGCCTAGCGGGGGCTTCGGGGAGCTGTTTTTT. Amino acid sequence: CASSKRPSGGFGELFF.

The chain couples TRBV27 to TRBJ2-7, with TRBD2 matching over 9 bases. Germline V gene data show CDR1 as MNHEY and CDR2 as SMNVEV (reference sequence). The CDR3 length is 15 residues. The V and J ends lost 2 bases and 2 bases, in that order; junction bases with no gene match: 4. CDR3 sequence reads: CASSLTAGGPYEQYV. The CDR3 DNA sequence: TGTGCCAGCAGTTTAACCGCGGGGGGGCCCTACGAGCAGTACGTC.

V and J are TRBV5-4 and TRBJ2-7, with D perhaps TRBD2 (6 bases). The CDR3 is made up of 15 amino acids. CDR1 and CDR2 from the germline V gene are SGHNT and YYREEE (reference sequence). V lost 3 bases, J lost 5 bases, and 18 bases lay in between. The CDR3 nucleotides read TGTGCCAGCAGCTCCGCCCCAGCGGGTTCCGACGAGCAGTACTTC. It codes for CASSSAPAGSDEQYF.

This clone turned up a few times. The chain links TRBV18 to TRBJ2-2; maybe TRBD2 (6 bases). In germline, CDR1 is KGHSH, CDR2 LQKENI. Trimming shortened V by 0 bases and J by 1 base, and 12 bases separated the two germline ends. The CDR3 runs 17 residues. The CDR3 coding sequence is TGTGCCAGCTCACCACCTGGGGACTTCCTGAACACCGGGGAGCTGTTTTTT. Translation: CASSPPGDFLNTGELFF.

The gene calls are TRBV19 and TRBJ1-6, with a tentative D call TRBD1 (6 bases). Per the germline V gene, CDR1 is LNHDA and CDR2 is SQIVND (reference sequence). The CDR3 extends over 14 amino acids. Between the trimmed V and J ends, which lost 7 bases and 8 bases, there was a span of 15 bases. For the CDR3, the DNA is TGTGCCAGTACCGTCGGGAGGGGGTATTCACCCCTCCACTTT. This encodes CASTVGRGYSPLHF.

The chain recombines TRBV2 with TRBJ1-3, with a possible D match to TRBD1 (5 bases). The CDR3 extends over 16 amino acids. CDR1 is SNHLY and CDR2 is FYNNEI in the germline V gene. Trimming stripped 6 bases from V and 2 bases from J, with 17 bases between. CDR3 sequence (DNA): TGTGCCAGCAGCTCGGCAGGGACTGTCACTGGAAACACCATATATTTT. This sequence encodes CASSSAGTVTGNTIYF.

V gene TRBV6-6 combines with J gene TRBJ2-3, with 9 positions matching TRBD2. Germline V lookup: CDR1 MNHNY, CDR2 SVGAGI (reference sequence). There are 14 residues in the CDR3. Germline trimming cut 4 bases from V and 8 bases from J; bases unmatched to any gene: 7. The CDR3 DNA follows: TGTGCCAGCAGTTCCAGCGGGGGGTTGGTTACGCAGTATTTT. Protein sequence: CASSSSGGLVTQYF.

The chain combines TRBV5-6 with TRBJ2-5; TRBD2 agrees at 14 bases. CDR1 and CDR2 from the germline V gene are SGHDT and YYEEEE. The CDR3 consists of 17 residues. The V gene end was trimmed by 3 bases and the J gene end by 5 bases; junction bases not matched to a gene: 9. DNA for the CDR3: TGTGCCAGCAGCTGGGTGACTAGCGGGGGGGCCGTGGAGACCCAGTACTTC. It specifies CASSWVTSGGAVETQYF.